These 21 T cell receptor beta chains came from one sample sequenced in a study of T-cell reconstitution after alpha-beta-depleted transplantation in children. Unique molecular identifiers were used to barcode this TCRbeta library. TCRdb fed the PCR reads into MiXCR, producing one record per CDR3 protein. This table holds about 600,000 distinct CDR3 sequences, 10% to 15% found once. The sequencing used PBMCs, mostly from graft donor cells, collected 360 days after TCRalphabeta/CD19-depleted stem cell transplant. The receptors were gathered from a male patient younger than 18 who had a stem cell transplant for acute myeloid leukemia, so the T cells may come from the graft donor.

The sample holds a few counts of this clonotype. At one of its ends the junction is not consistent with the germline gene, which may arise from a read error. The chain couples TRBV7-7 to TRBJ2-1, with 10 positions matching TRBD2. CDR3 length: 18 amino acids. CDR1 and CDR2 from the germline V gene are SSHAT and FNYEAQ (reference sequence). The CDR3: CASSLAQPLAGVSNEQFF. The DNA of the CDR3 is TGTGCTAGCAGCTTAGCCCAACCCCTAGCGGGAGTGTCGAATGAGCAGTTCTTC.

This clonotype was observed many times. V and J are TRBV20-1 and TRBJ2-7, with TRBD2 identical over 8 bases. Per germline, CDR1 DFQATT and CDR2 SNEGSKA (reference sequence). This CDR3 has 12 residues. V trimming: 5 bases; J trimming: 6 bases; junction bases outside the gene matches: 6. The CDR3 DNA is TGCAGTGCTTATTGGCTAGCGGGCGAGCAGTACTTC. This sequence encodes CSAYWLAGEQYF.

This clonotype was observed at least ten times. V gene TRBV29-1 combines with J gene TRBJ2-3; D perhaps matches TRBD1 (6 bases). CDR3 length: 15 amino acids. CDR1 is SQVTM, CDR2 ANQGSEA, per germline. The V end was cut by 7 bases, the J end by 2 bases, with 19 bases between. The CDR3 nucleotides are TGCAGCGACATGACGCGAAGGGGACACACAGATACGCAGTATTTT. Residues: CSDMTRRGHTDTQYF.

V usage is TRBV20-1 and J usage is TRBJ2-7, with 7 bases aligning to TRBD2. Losses at the gene ends were 0 bases for V and 1 base for J; bases not matched to a gene: 6. The CDR3 sequence is 15 residues long. Germline CDR1 is DFQATT and CDR2 is SNEGSKA (reference sequence). The CDR3 protein is CSARDWLAESYEQYF. The CDR3 DNA is TGCAGTGCTAGAGATTGGCTAGCGGAGTCCTACGAGCAGTACTTC.

The gene calls are TRBV15 and TRBJ2-7; 8 bases are shared with TRBD1. The CDR3 is made up of 16 amino acids. V was pared by 0 bases and J by 3 bases, with 7 bases of the junction left unmatched. The germline V gene encodes CDR1 LNHNV and CDR2 YYDKDF (reference sequence). CDR3 sequence reads: CATSRDRGQGGYEQYF. Written as DNA, the CDR3 is TGTGCCACCAGCAGAGATAGAGGACAGGGTGGCTACGAGCAGTACTTC.

The rearrangement joins TRBV27 to TRBJ2-1; 7 positions match TRBD2. V shed 4 bases, J shed 14 bases, and the junction held 2 bases outside the gene matches. CDR3 length: 10 amino acids. CDR1 MNHEY and CDR2 SMNVEV come from the germline V gene (reference sequence). The CDR3 nucleotides read TGTGCCAGCAGTTGGCGGGAGAAGTTCTTC. Its protein is CASSWREKFF.

The sample holds many counts of this clonotype. The rearrangement joins TRBV10-3 to TRBJ2-3, with D tentatively TRBD1 (6 bases). Germline CDR1 and CDR2: ENHRY and SYGVKD. V lost 4 bases and J lost 0, with 11 bases in between. The CDR3 runs 15 residues. CDR3 region: CAISVQGTSTDTQYF. Written as DNA, the CDR3 is TGTGCCATCAGTGTACAGGGAACAAGCACAGATACGCAGTATTTT.

This clonotype was seen only a few times. V usage is TRBV6-5 and J usage is TRBJ2-1, with D possibly TRBD2 on 5 matching bases. Deletions cut 0 bases from V and 9 bases from J, with 9 bases between. The CDR3 consists of 13 residues. Germline V gives CDR1 MNHEY, CDR2 SVGAGI. The CDR3 region has the DNA TGTGCCAGCAGTTACTCAGGCGGGCCTGAGCAGTTCTTC. Protein product: CASSYSGGPEQFF.

Comment on this clonotype: The conserved final phenylalanine or tryptophan is absent from the CDR3, which likely points to a read error. The chain recombines TRBV10-3 with TRBJ1-5; D is unresolved. V was cut by 4 bases and J by 6 bases, with 4 bases left in between. CDR3 size: 11 residues. CDR1 and CDR2 from the germline V gene are ENHRY and SYGVKD. CDR3 bases: TGTGCCATCAGTGGGAGTCAGCCCCAGCATTAT. It yields the protein CAISGSQPQHY.

This clonotype was counted a single time. Germline is not matched at one junction end, which may reflect a read error. The gene calls are TRBV28 and TRBJ2-7; D remains ambiguous. CDR3 length: 12 residues. Germline V gene lookup returns CDR1 MDHEN and CDR2 SYDVKM. The CDR3 loop is CASSLSRYEEYF. CDR3 bases: TGTGCCAGCAGTTTATCGCGCTACGAGGAGTACTTC.

This clonotype occurred many times. This chain links TRBV12-3 or TRBV12-4 with TRBJ2-5; tentatively, D is TRBD1 (7 bases). The CDR3 is 15 residues long. The V gene lost 2 bases and the J gene lost 2 bases, with 12 bases spanning the gap. CDR3 region: CASSLLRGQQETQYF. The CDR3 region has the DNA TGTGCCAGCAGTTTACTGCGGGGACAGCAAGAGACCCAGTACTTC.

At least ten counts were recorded for this clonotype. The chain employs TRBV15 and TRBJ2-7, with 11 nucleotides matching TRBD1. Germline loops: CDR1 LNHNV, CDR2 YYDKDF (reference sequence). This CDR3 contains 15 residues. After removal of 4 bases from V and 5 bases from J, the junction contained 7 bases not matched to a gene. Here the CDR3 DNA reads TGTGCCACCAGCACGTGGGACAGGGGGTTGGACGAGCAGTACTTC. Its protein product is CATSTWDRGLDEQYF.

This clonotype was seen a few times. The chain couples TRBV7-6 to TRBJ2-7, with TRBD2 matching over 13 bases. This CDR3 region has 16 residues. Germline CDR1 is SGHVS and CDR2 is FNYEAQ. V lost 2 bases, J lost 5 bases, and 6 bases stayed unmatched. The CDR3 loop reads CASSLPRLAGGHEQYF. The CDR3 region has the DNA TGTGCCAGCAGCTTACCAAGACTAGCGGGAGGCCACGAGCAGTACTTC.

This clonotype came up a few times. The chain recombines TRBV29-1 with TRBJ2-2; D may correspond to TRBD1 or TRBD2 (6 bases each). CDR1 is SQVTM, CDR2 ANQGSEA, per germline. The ends were cut back, 5 bases at V and 4 bases at J, with 17 bases in the middle. There are 15 residues in the CDR3. For the CDR3, the DNA is TGCAGCGTTCTCCCACGGGGGCCGGCCACCGGGGAGCTGTTTTTT. Translated, it gives CSVLPRGPATGELFF.

The chain uses TRBV12-3 or TRBV12-4 and TRBJ1-5, with 12 bases that match TRBD1. V dropped 8 bases and J dropped 5; count of bases not matched to a gene: 10. The CDR3 consists of 16 residues. The CDR3 protein is CASLLGQGARDQPQHF. CDR3 nucleotide sequence: TGTGCCAGCCTCCTGGGACAGGGGGCGCGAGATCAGCCCCAGCATTTT.

Details on this clonotype: Germline and junction disagree at one end, which may indicate a read error. This CDR3 is CSVRTGGNTGELFF. Written as DNA, the CDR3 is TGCAGTGTTAGAACGGGAGGGAACACCGGGGAGCTGTTTTTT. The chain links TRBV20-1 to TRBJ2-2, with 7 bases identical to TRBD2. CDR3 length equals 14 residues. Germline CDR1 is DFQATT and CDR2 is SNEGSKA (reference sequence).

The chain combines TRBV4-1 with TRBJ2-3; D ambiguous. The germline gives CDR1 MGHRA, CDR2 YSYEKL. The ends were cut back, 0 bases at V and 8 bases at J, with 15 bases in the middle. The CDR3 is 15 amino acids. The CDR3 region is CASSQDNFRIGTQYF. CDR3 sequence (DNA): TGCGCCAGCAGCCAAGATAATTTTCGAATCGGTACGCAGTATTTT.

This clonotype was detected ten times or more. The chain has TRBV12-3 or TRBV12-4 and TRBJ2-1, with D possibly being TRBD2 (7 bases). The CDR3 covers 14 residues. Trimming shortened V by 6 bases and J by 3 bases, and 12 bases separated the two germline ends. The CDR3 here is CASRGGGYYNEQFF. The CDR3 DNA reads as TGTGCCAGCAGAGGGGGGGGATACTACAATGAGCAGTTCTTC.

This clonotype was counted at least ten times. This chain uses TRBV6-2 or TRBV6-3 with TRBJ2-1, with D hard to call. Germline V gene sequence: CDR1 MNHEY, CDR2 SVGEGT. The CDR3 contains 11 residues. V was trimmed by 6 bases and J by 5 bases, leaving 5 bases between them. CDR3 in amino acids: CASSRHNEQFF. CDR3 coding DNA: TGTGCCAGCAGCCGGCACAATGAGCAGTTCTTC.

This clonotype was seen ten or more times. The chain joins TRBV28 to TRBJ1-6; D gene ambiguous. The CDR3 is 14 residues long. The V gene's germline CDR1 is MDHEN and CDR2 SYDVKM. V was cut by 3 bases and J by 0 bases, with 3 bases left in between. CDR3 sequence: CASSFSSYNSPLHF. CDR3 DNA sequence: TGTGCCAGCAGTTTTAGCTCCTATAATTCACCCCTCCACTTT.

This clonotype occurred many times. This chain links TRBV29-1 with TRBJ2-1; D is undetermined. Per germline, CDR1 SQVTM and CDR2 ANQGSEA. Trimming pared 1 base from V and 1 base from J, leaving 8 bases between. CDR3 size: 14 residues. This CDR3 reads CSVEGYTSYNEQFF. CDR3 bases: TGCAGCGTTGAAGGGTATACTTCCTACAATGAGCAGTTCTTC.